This T cell receptor beta chain came from a study of cytotoxic CD8 clonotypes in ibrutinib-treated CLL. V lost 1 base and J lost 6, with 6 bases in between. The CDR3 extends over 13 amino acids. CDR1 is SGHTA, CDR2 FQGTGA, per germline. Profiling relied on immunoSEQ multiplex PCR, and the TCRdb table lists in-frame clones only, not all of them. The sample yields about 5,500 clones, around 68% seen once. Genomic DNA in an amount of around 2 micrograms was extracted from cryopreserved PBMCs and used for the preparation of TCR beta libraries. The material sequenced was PBMCs, taken before ibrutinib treatment. This sequence originates from a human donor with chronic lymphocytic leukemia. This chain uses TRBV7-3 with TRBJ2-2; no clear D. The CDR3 protein is CASSLKGPGELFF. CDR3 coding DNA: TGTGCCAGCAGCTTAAAGGGTCCCGGGGAGCTGTTTTTT.